Following are 5 T cell receptor beta chains from one sample sequenced in a study of blood T cell repertoires in COVID-19. The repertoire was sequenced with immunoSEQ multiplex PCR; TCRdb's copy has only in-frame clones and lacks some. Among 200,000 to 300,000 clones listed, roughly nine tenths were seen once. Input material: peripheral blood. These receptor sequences come from a man in his forties or fifties who had recovered from COVID-19.

The J gene is TRBJ2-2, the V gene TRBV9, with a possible D match to TRBD2 (6 bases). Per germline, CDR1 SGDLS and CDR2 YYNGEE. The CDR3 is 13 amino acids. The V end lost 2 bases, the J end lost 5 bases, and 7 bases lay between the germline ends. As DNA, the CDR3 is TGTGCCAGCAGCGTGGAGGGGACCGGGGAGCTGTTTTTT. This translates into CASSVEGTGELFF.

This clone was picked up one time. The CDR3 sequence is CASSLSRGSHYGYTF. In nucleotides, the CDR3 is TGTGCCAGCAGCTTGAGTAGAGGGTCTCACTATGGCTACACCTTC. The rearrangement links TRBV5-6 to TRBJ1-2; D not resolved. V was cut by 1 base and J by 3 bases, with 13 bases left in between. There are 15 residues in the CDR3. The V gene's germline CDR1 is SGHDT and CDR2 YYEEEE.

The CDR3 loop is CASSLSTTEAFF. The CDR3 bases are TGTGCCAGCAGCTTATCAACAACTGAAGCTTTCTTT. The rearrangement links TRBV7-8 to TRBJ1-1; D gene unclear. The CDR3 has 12 amino acids. Trimming shortened V by 2 bases and J by 5 bases, and 6 bases separated the two germline ends. Per germline, CDR1 SGHVS and CDR2 FQNEAQ.

V is TRBV5-1 and J is TRBJ2-1; 9 bases are a match to TRBD2. CDR3 length: 16 amino acids. The germline CDR1 and CDR2 sequences are SGHRS and YFSETQ. With 2 bases clipped from V and 4 bases from J, the junction kept 7 bases outside the gene matches. This CDR3 is CASSFFSGGPYNEQFF. CDR3 sequence (DNA): TGCGCCAGCAGCTTTTTTAGCGGGGGACCTTACAATGAGCAGTTCTTC.

This chain uses TRBV16 with TRBJ2-5; D is unresolved. The CDR3 is 17 amino acids. The germline V gene encodes CDR1 KGHSY and CDR2 FQNENV. Trimming pared 2 bases from V and 0 bases from J, leaving 16 bases between. Here the CDR3 DNA reads TGTGCCAGCAGCCAAACGACATTTCGGCAGTACCAAGAGACCCAGTACTTC. Translated: CASSQTTFRQYQETQYF.